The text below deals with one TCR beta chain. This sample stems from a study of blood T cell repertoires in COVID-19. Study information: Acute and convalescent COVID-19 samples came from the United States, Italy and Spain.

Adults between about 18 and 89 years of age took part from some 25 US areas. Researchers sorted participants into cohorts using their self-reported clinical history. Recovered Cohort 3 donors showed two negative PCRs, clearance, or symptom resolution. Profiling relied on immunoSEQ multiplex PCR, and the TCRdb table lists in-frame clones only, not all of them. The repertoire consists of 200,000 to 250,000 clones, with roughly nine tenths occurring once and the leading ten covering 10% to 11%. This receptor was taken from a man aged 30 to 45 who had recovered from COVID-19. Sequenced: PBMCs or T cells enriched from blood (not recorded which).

The CDR3 loop reads CASSQRTMAGGNEQFF. CDR3 bases: TGTGCCAGCAGCCAAAGGACTATGGCAGGAGGCAATGAGCAGTTCTTC. V usage is TRBV3-1 (or the pseudogene TRBV3-2) and J usage is TRBJ2-1, with a tentative D call TRBD2 (6 bases). The CDR3 sequence is 16 residues long. With 2 bases removed from V and 6 bases from J, the gap between germline ends came to 17 bases. Germline values: CDR1 LGHDT, CDR2 YNNKEL (reference sequence).